The clone carrying this T cell receptor beta chain was detected only a few times. The antigen is unknown. One entry per CDR3 protein, called by TCRdb with MiXCR from the 5' RACE reads. The data hold under 450,000 distinct CDR3 sequences, with roughly 15% observed a single time. The sample is drawn from a study of CD8 T cells in ankylosing spondylitis. Study-wide findings and caveats: Ankylosing spondylitis blood appeared to carry a characteristic TCR beta motif of several highly homologous variants.

Input material: blood, either unsorted or a sorted T cell fraction (not recorded which). The source of this sequence is a male donor with ankylosing spondylitis.

Here the CDR3 DNA reads TGTGCCAGCAGCTCCCAGGCCCCCTACAATGAGCAGTTCTTC. Protein sequence: CASSSQAPYNEQFF. V is TRBV7-8 and J is TRBJ2-1, with D uncertain. Germline V gene sequence: CDR1 SGHVS, CDR2 FQNEAQ. The CDR3 covers 14 residues. The V end lost 4 bases, the J end lost 2 bases, and 9 bases lay between the germline ends. The variable domain in full, completed from reference TRBV7-8 and TRBJ2-1, reads GAGVSQSPRYKVAKRGQDVALRCDPISGHVSLFWYQQALGQGPEFLTYFQNEAQLDKSGLPSDRFFAERPEGSVSTLKIQRTQQEDSAVYLCASSSQAPYNEQFFGPGTRLTVL.